A selection of T cell receptor beta chains follows, all from one sample in a study of blood T cell repertoires in COVID-19. Clones were read by immunoSEQ multiplex PCR, and TCRdb kept only the in-frame ones, dropping some. The table records approximately 250,000 clones, around 90% of them present only once. Material: peripheral blood. All receptors come from a man aged 30 to 39 with COVID-19, enrolled during active disease. Each CDR3 is given with its conserved first and last residue. The D gene is left open where the match is weak. Size is stated for part of the rows, as once, few or many counts, or as a class when the clone is expanded.

j_call,v_call,d_call,clone_size,cdr3_aa,cdr3_nt
TRBJ2-6,TRBV30,.,.,CAWSAKQGGGSGANVLTF,TGTGCCTGGAGTGCAAAACAGGGAGGGGGCTCTGGGGCCAACGTCCTGACTTTC
TRBJ1-1,TRBV5-6,.,.,CASSLEPGDTEAFF,TGTGCCAGCAGCTTGGAGCCAGGGGACACTGAAGCTTTCTTT
TRBJ1-5,TRBV5-1,TRBD1,.,CASSAGTDNQPQHF,TGCGCCAGCAGCGCCGGGACAGACAATCAGCCCCAGCATTTT
TRBJ2-3,TRBV5-4,TRBD2,.,CASSFLIAGGTTDTQYF,TGTGCCAGCAGCTTCTTAATAGCGGGGGGAACCACAGATACGCAGTATTTT
TRBJ1-2,TRBV6-5,TRBD1,.,CASRAGGAGYGYTF,TGTGCCAGCAGAGCAGGGGGCGCCGGCTATGGCTACACCTTC
TRBJ2-3,TRBV5-6,TRBD1,.,CASSRLGTEKTDTQYF,TGTGCCAGCAGTCGCCTGGGGACAGAAAAGACAGATACGCAGTATTTT
TRBJ1-2,TRBV4-1,TRBD1,.,CASSQGRFRDRGSYGYTF,TGCGCCAGCAGCCAAGGCAGGTTTAGGGACAGGGGATCCTATGGCTACACCTTC
TRBJ1-1,TRBV5-1,TRBD1,.,CASSVPGGAGTEAFF,TGCGCCAGCAGCGTACCAGGGGGCGCGGGGACTGAAGCTTTCTTT
TRBJ2-7,TRBV18,TRBD1,.,CASSPRDRGNSYEQYF,TGTGCCAGCTCACCGCGGGACAGGGGGAACTCCTACGAGCAGTACTTC
TRBJ1-2,TRBV18,.,few,CASSPTGANYGYTF,TGTGCCAGCTCACCAACGGGGGCTAACTATGGCTACACCTTC
TRBJ1-1,TRBV6-5,.,.,CASCRWGGSNTEAFF,TGTGCCAGCTGCCGATGGGGGGGCTCAAACACTGAAGCTTTCTTT
TRBJ1-1,TRBV6-5,TRBD1,.,CASRGTEMNTEAFF,TGTGCCAGCAGAGGGACAGAAATGAACACTGAAGCTTTCTTT
TRBJ1-5,TRBV18,TRBD1,.,CASSTVRDRAYQPQHF,TGTGCCAGCTCAACCGTCCGGGACAGGGCCTATCAGCCCCAGCATTTT
TRBJ1-5,TRBV7-9,.,.,CASSFDSQPQHF,TGTGCCAGCAGCTTCGACTCCCAGCCCCAGCATTTT
TRBJ2-2,TRBV25-1,.,.,CASSDPGGGELFF,TGTGCCAGCAGTGATCCCGGCGGCGGGGAGCTGTTTTTT
TRBJ2-7,TRBV21-1,.,.,CASSKVRGYGQYF,TGTGCCAGCAGCAAAGTTCGCGGCTACGGGCAGTACTTC
TRBJ1-4,TRBV5-1,TRBD1,.,CASSLETGTGGEKLFF,TGCGCCAGCAGCTTGGAGACGGGGACAGGGGGTGAAAAACTGTTTTTT
TRBJ2-3,TRBV5-1,.,.,CASSLVGISTDTQYF,TGCGCCAGCAGCTTGGTCGGTATATCCACAGATACGCAGTATTTT
TRBJ1-5,TRBV2,TRBD1,.,CASSYGTGNQPQHF,TGTGCCAGCAGTTATGGGACAGGGAATCAGCCCCAGCATTTT
TRBJ1-2,TRBV6-5,TRBD1,once,CASRRGTVTNYGYTF,TGTGCCAGCAGACGCGGGACAGTTACTAACTATGGCTACACCTTC
TRBJ1-4,TRBV30,TRBD1,.,CAWSEGQGYEKLFF,TGTGCCTGGAGTGAGGGACAGGGGTATGAAAAACTGTTTTTT
TRBJ1-1,TRBV7-3,TRBD1,.,CASSLQGANTEAFF,TGTGCCAGCAGTCTACAGGGGGCGAACACTGAAGCTTTCTTT
TRBJ2-2,TRBV6-2/TRBV6-3,TRBD2,.,CASSLGLAGLTGELFF,TGTGCCAGCAGCCTAGGACTAGCGGGGCTTACCGGGGAGCTGTTTTTT
TRBJ1-5,TRBV19,TRBD1,.,CASSPRPRQGGPQHF,TGTGCCAGTAGTCCAAGACCTCGACAGGGGGGGCCCCAGCATTTT
TRBJ1-2,TRBV29-1,.,few,CSVVQGDYGYTF,TGCAGCGTTGTGCAGGGCGACTATGGCTACACCTTC
TRBJ2-3,TRBV28,.,.,CASVRAMSTDTQYF,TGTGCCAGCGTCAGAGCGATGAGCACAGATACGCAGTATTTT
TRBJ1-2,TRBV18,TRBD1,.,CASSPRGRGTGYTF,TGTGCCAGCTCACCACGGGGCAGGGGGACTGGCTACACCTTC
TRBJ1-5,TRBV18,TRBD1,.,CASSAGGSNQPQHF,TGTGCCAGCTCAGCAGGGGGAAGCAATCAGCCCCAGCATTTT
TRBJ1-2,TRBV3-1/TRBV3-2,TRBD1,once,CASSQDRDRGRDGYTF,TGTGCCAGCAGCCAAGATCGGGACAGGGGGCGGGATGGCTACACCTTC
TRBJ2-6,TRBV15,.,.,CATSRDLGANVLTF,TGTGCCACCAGCAGAGATCTGGGGGCCAACGTCCTGACTTTC
TRBJ2-7,TRBV11-1,TRBD2,.,CASSIIAGSDYEQYF,TGTGCCAGCAGCATAATAGCGGGGAGTGACTACGAGCAGTACTTC
TRBJ2-5,TRBV10-3,TRBD2,.,CAISWTSGGETQYF,TGTGCCATCAGTTGGACTAGTGGGGGAGAGACCCAGTACTTC
TRBJ1-3,TRBV3-1/TRBV3-2,.,.,CASSQHGNSGNTIYF,TGTGCCAGCAGCCAACACGGGAACTCTGGAAACACCATATATTTT
TRBJ1-2,TRBV27,TRBD1,.,CASSLDRGGNGYTF,TGTGCCAGCAGTTTAGACAGGGGAGGGAATGGCTACACCTTC